This is a list of T cell receptor beta chains from one sample in a study of shared clonotypes between healthy human individuals. Here immunoSEQ multiplex PCR was the method, and the copy in TCRdb shows in-frame clones only, minus some. The sample has about 1.5 million clones; under 99% are singletons. The sequenced sample was naive CD4+ T cells sorted from blood. The receptors come from a man between 25 and 39 years old in good health. CDR3s include the opening cysteine and the closing phenylalanine or tryptophan. Each record gives: V gene, D gene, J gene, clone size, CDR3 DNA, CDR3 protein. D genes are given only for firm matches. The listing skips clone size in some rows; elsewhere it reads once, few, many or a size class.

>TRBV18|NA|TRBJ1-5|NA
TGTGCCAGCTCACCATCCCGACAGGTAGCTCAGGGAGCCCAGCATTTT
CASSPSRQVAQGAQHF
>TRBV29-1|NA|TRBJ1-5|NA
TGCAGCGTACTGGGGGGAGAAGATCAGCCCCAGCATTTT
CSVLGGEDQPQHF
>TRBV6-6|NA|TRBJ2-1|NA
TGTGCCAGCAGTAGGGGGGAGGGCCTTGATGAGCAGTTCTTC
CASSRGEGLDEQFF
>TRBV5-4|TRBD2|TRBJ2-1|NA
TGTGCCAGCAGCGGAGCGGGAAACAATGAGCAGTTCTTC
CASSGAGNNEQFF
>TRBV10-1|TRBD1|TRBJ2-7|NA
TGCGCCACCTCGGGACAGGGCTCCGTCGAGCAGTACTTC
CATSGQGSVEQYF
>TRBV7-3|TRBD2|TRBJ2-7|NA
TGTGCCAGCAGCTCCACCCTTTCGGCTAGCGGTCCCTACGAGCAGTACTTC
CASSSTLSASGPYEQYF
>TRBV5-1|NA|TRBJ1-3|NA
TGCGCCAGCAGCTTGGCCAGGACCGACTCTGGAAACACCATATATTTT
CASSLARTDSGNTIYF
>TRBV7-2|NA|TRBJ2-3|few
TGTGCCAGCAGCTTAGACAGCACAGATACGCAGTATTTT
CASSLDSTDTQYF
>TRBV11-2|NA|TRBJ2-5|NA
TGTGCCAGCAGCGGAGGGTACCAAGAGACCCAGTACTTC
CASSGGYQETQYF
>TRBV5-1|TRBD2|TRBJ2-1|NA
TGCGCCAGCAGCCCAGGGGCGGGAGGGGCCTACAATGAGCAGTTCTTC
CASSPGAGGAYNEQFF
>TRBV5-1|TRBD2|TRBJ2-1|NA
TGCGCCAGCAGCATCGGACTAGCGGGAGGAGATGAGCAGTTCTTC
CASSIGLAGGDEQFF
>TRBV10-3|TRBD1|TRBJ1-4|NA
TGTGCCATCAGTTCGGCAGGGGGCTTCTCTAATGAAAAACTGTTTTTT
CAISSAGGFSNEKLFF
>TRBV19|NA|TRBJ1-2|NA
TGTGCCAGTAGTGTCGGACTCAATGGGGGTGGCTACACCTTC
CASSVGLNGGGYTF
>TRBV5-1|NA|TRBJ1-2|NA
TGCGCCAGCAGCTTGATTACGGAGCCGCGAGGCTACACCTTC
CASSLITEPRGYTF
>TRBV18|TRBD1|TRBJ2-7|NA
TGTGCCAGCTCACCAGCCAGGGGGTGGTCCTACGAGCAGTACTTC
CASSPARGWSYEQYF
>TRBV9|NA|TRBJ2-2|NA
TGTGCCAGCAGCGTAGTCGTCACATCGAACACCGGGGAGCTGTTTTTT
CASSVVVTSNTGELFF
>TRBV27|NA|TRBJ2-1|NA
TGTGCCAGCAGTTTTGGGGTGGGAGGGGGCGGTGAGCAGTTCTTC
CASSFGVGGGGEQFF
>TRBV5-1|TRBD1|TRBJ1-1|NA
TGCGCCAGCAGCTTGGTATGGGACAGGGGGGTGTGGAACACTGAAGCTTTCTTT
CASSLVWDRGVWNTEAFF